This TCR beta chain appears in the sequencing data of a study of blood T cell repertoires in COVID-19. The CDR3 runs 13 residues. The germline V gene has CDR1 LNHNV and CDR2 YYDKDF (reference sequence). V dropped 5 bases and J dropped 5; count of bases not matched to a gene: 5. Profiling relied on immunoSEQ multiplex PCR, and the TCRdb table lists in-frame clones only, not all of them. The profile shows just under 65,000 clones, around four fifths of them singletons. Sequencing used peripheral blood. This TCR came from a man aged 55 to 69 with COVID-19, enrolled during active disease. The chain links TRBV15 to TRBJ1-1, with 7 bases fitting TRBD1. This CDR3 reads CATSVEQGTEAFF. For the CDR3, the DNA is TGTGCCACCAGCGTTGAACAGGGGACTGAAGCTTTCTTT.